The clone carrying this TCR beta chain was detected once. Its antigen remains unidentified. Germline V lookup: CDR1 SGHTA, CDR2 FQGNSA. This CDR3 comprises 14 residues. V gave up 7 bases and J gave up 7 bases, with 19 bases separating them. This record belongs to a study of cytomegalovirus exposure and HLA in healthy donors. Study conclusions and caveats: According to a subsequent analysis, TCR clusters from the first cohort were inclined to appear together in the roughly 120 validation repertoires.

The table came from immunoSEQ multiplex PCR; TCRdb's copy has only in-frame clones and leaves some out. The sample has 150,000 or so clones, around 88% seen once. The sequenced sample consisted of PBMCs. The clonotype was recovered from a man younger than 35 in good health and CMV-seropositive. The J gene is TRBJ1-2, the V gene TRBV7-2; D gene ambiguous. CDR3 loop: CASTLRLRSGGYTF. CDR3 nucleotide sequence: TGTGCCAGCACCCTACGTCTAAGGTCAGGTGGCTACACCTTC.